Each of the 19 T cell receptor beta chains below was sequenced from the same sample in a study of Tregs in tolerant kidney transplant recipients. Libraries were prepared by immunoSEQ multiplex PCR; TCRdb keeps only in-frame clonotypes and omits some of them. The table shows about 64,000 clones, with 87% occurring only once. Related graft donors supplied nonmyeloablative bone marrow transplants, and mixed chimerism was transient. The sequences come from CD4+ T cells from blood (PBMCs), collected 6 months after the transplant. These receptor sequences come from a human patient who received a combined kidney and bone marrow transplant. Some of these T cells may belong to the graft donor.

The CDR3 DNA reads as TGTGCCAGCAGCCGCATTTTCGTAACTAGCGGGGCCGGGGAGCTGTTTTTT. This encodes CASSRIFVTSGAGELFF. J is TRBJ2-2 and V is TRBV11-2; TRBD2 matches 10 bases. V gave up 5 bases and J gave up 6 bases; unmatched junction bases: 12. CDR1 is SGHAT and CDR2 is FQNNGV in the germline V gene. This CDR3 has 17 residues. The full variable domain, its missing parts supplied by reference TRBV11-2 and TRBJ2-2, is EAGVAQSPRYKIIEKRQSVAFWCNPISGHATLYWYQQILGQGPKLLIQFQNNGVVDDSQLPKDRFSAERLKGVDSTLKIQPAKLEDSAVYLCASSRIFVTSGAGELFFGEGSRLTVL.

CDR3 sequence (DNA): TGTGCCAGCAGCGTAATGGGGACTAGCGGGGGGCCGAACATTCAGTACTTC. Its protein is CASSVMGTSGGPNIQYF. V is TRBV9 and J is TRBJ2-4; 15 positions agree with TRBD2. V shed 1 base, J shed 7 bases, and the junction held 6 bases outside the gene matches. Looked up from germline, CDR1 is SGDLS and CDR2 is YYNGEE. The CDR3 extends over 17 amino acids.

The chain couples TRBV30 to TRBJ1-2; TRBD1 aligns across 9 bases. Germline V lookup: CDR1 GTSNPN, CDR2 SVGIG (reference sequence). V gave up 2 bases and J gave up 4 bases; unmatched junction bases: 2. CDR3 length: 13 amino acids. The DNA of the CDR3 is TGTGCCTGGAGTAAGGGACAGGGCTATGGCTACACCTTC. This gives the protein CAWSKGQGYGYTF.

The chain has TRBV7-6 and TRBJ1-6, with TRBD1 matching 8 bases. The CDR3 has 15 amino acids. The V gene's germline CDR1 is SGHVS and CDR2 FNYEAQ. The V gene end was trimmed by 4 bases and the J gene end by 9 bases; junction bases not matched to a gene: 8. The CDR3 nucleotides are TGTGCCAGCAGCTCCGGACAGGGCATTGTTTCACCCCTCCACTTT. Its translation is CASSSGQGIVSPLHF.

This clone showed up just once. The chain uses TRBV28 and TRBJ1-5, with 8 bases fitting TRBD1. V gave up 6 bases and J gave up 6 bases; unmatched junction bases: 10. This CDR3 comprises 15 residues. The V gene's germline CDR1 is MDHEN and CDR2 SYDVKM. The CDR3: CASSPEQGVSQPQHF. CDR3 bases: TGTGCCAGCAGCCCGGAACAGGGGGTTAGTCAGCCCCAGCATTTT.

The rearrangement links TRBV7-9 to TRBJ2-7, with D maybe TRBD1 (5 bases). CDR1 and CDR2 (germline): SEHNR, FQNEAQ (reference sequence). Trimming removed 3 bases at V and 0 bases at J, with 9 bases between. The CDR3 has 14 amino acids. The CDR3 reads CASSFVGPSYEQYF. CDR3 nucleotides: TGTGCCAGCAGCTTCGTGGGGCCCTCCTACGAGCAGTACTTC.

V is TRBV6-5 and J is TRBJ2-1, with D unclear. CDR3 length equals 13 residues. Per the germline V gene, CDR1 is MNHEY and CDR2 is SVGAGI. Trimming removed 4 bases from V and 7 bases from J, with 11 bases in between. CDR3 loop: CASSLVVSNEQFF. CDR3 nucleotides: TGTGCCAGCAGTTTAGTGGTTTCGAATGAGCAGTTCTTC.

The chain is built from TRBV28 and TRBJ2-2, with 8 bases aligning to TRBD1. V lost 2 bases, J lost 4 bases, and 6 bases stayed unmatched. Germline-derived CDR1 and CDR2 are MDHEN and SYDVKM. The CDR3 is made up of 16 amino acids. The CDR3 here is CASSLAGGDVTGELFF. CDR3 nucleotide sequence: TGTGCCAGCAGTTTAGCAGGGGGCGACGTCACCGGGGAGCTGTTTTTT.

The rearrangement links TRBV5-1 to TRBJ2-7; TRBD2 matches 9 bases. V shed 5 bases and J 3 bases; nucleotides not matched to a gene: 9. The CDR3 runs to 15 residues. Germline V gene sequence: CDR1 SGHRS, CDR2 YFSETQ. CDR3 residues: CASRDGLATYYEQYF. CDR3 nucleotide sequence: TGCGCCAGCAGGGACGGACTAGCGACCTACTACGAGCAGTACTTC.

The chain recombines TRBV6-4 with TRBJ2-3; TRBD2 aligns across 7 bases. The CDR3 has 13 residues. V lost 4 bases and J lost 6; bases outside the gene matches: 4. The germline CDR1 and CDR2 sequences are MRHNA and SNTAGT. The CDR3 spells CASSVSLADTQYF. DNA for the CDR3: TGTGCCAGCAGTGTCTCACTAGCGGATACGCAGTATTTT.

The rearrangement joins TRBV18 to TRBJ1-6; tentative D call: TRBD1 (5 bases). V was clipped by 2 bases and J by 14 bases, with 16 bases between them. CDR3 length equals 14 residues. Germline values: CDR1 KGHSH, CDR2 LQKENI. The CDR3 nucleotides read TGTGCCAGCTCACCAGGGGCATGGAGTTGGACCCTCCACTTT. Its translation: CASSPGAWSWTLHF.

The rearrangement uses TRBV5-4 and TRBJ2-2; possibly TRBD2 for D (6 bases). This CDR3 contains 14 residues. Trimming shortened V by 0 bases and J by 7 bases, and 10 bases separated the two germline ends. Germline CDR1 and CDR2: SGHNT and YYREEE (reference sequence). The CDR3 DNA follows: TGTGCCAGCAGCTTGGAAATCGGGGGCGGGGAGCTGTTTTTT. Its protein is CASSLEIGGGELFF. Filled out from reference TRBV5-4 and TRBJ2-2, the complete variable domain reads ETGVTQSPTHLIKTRGQQVTLRCSSQSGHNTVSWYQQALGQGPQFIFQYYREEENGRGNFPPRFSGLQFPNYSSELNVNALELDDSALYLCASSLEIGGGELFFGEGSRLTVL.

This chain's CDR3 is CASSVVPGLTEAFF. The CDR3 DNA sequence: TGTGCCAGCAGCGTAGTTCCAGGGCTCACTGAAGCTTTCTTT. The chain combines TRBV9 with TRBJ1-1, with D tentatively TRBD1 (5 bases). The CDR3 runs 14 residues. Germline V lookup: CDR1 SGDLS, CDR2 YYNGEE. The V gene lost 0 bases and the J gene lost 4 bases, with 10 bases spanning the gap. Combining the CDR3 with reference TRBV9 and TRBJ1-1 gives the whole variable domain DSGVTQTPKHLITATGQRVTLRCSPRSGDLSVYWYQQSLDQGLQFLIQYYNGEERAKGNILERFSAQQFPDLHSELNLSSLELGDSALYFCASSVVPGLTEAFFGQGTRLTVV.

The J gene is TRBJ2-3, the V gene TRBV29-1, with 8 bases aligning to TRBD1. CDR3 length equals 14 residues. The V gene end was trimmed by 5 bases and the J gene end by 4 bases; junction bases not matched to a gene: 8. Germline V gene data show CDR1 as SQVTM and CDR2 as ANQGSEA. CDR3 sequence (DNA): TGCAGCGTTAGTTACAGGGGGATCTCAGATACGCAGTATTTT. Residues: CSVSYRGISDTQYF.

The chain joins TRBV7-7 to TRBJ2-3; 9 bases are shared with TRBD2. CDR3 length: 15 amino acids. The germline V gene has CDR1 SSHAT and CDR2 FNYEAQ (reference sequence). J lost 3 bases, V lost 3 bases, and 4 bases had no gene match. In nucleotides, the CDR3 is TGTGCCAGCAGCTTGGGACTAGCAGATACAGATACGCAGTATTTT. Protein sequence: CASSLGLADTDTQYF.

This clone was detected only once. The genes are TRBV28 and TRBJ2-3, with D perhaps TRBD2 (6 bases). The ends were cut back, 5 bases at V and 4 bases at J, with 16 bases in the middle. Germline V lookup: CDR1 MDHEN, CDR2 SYDVKM. This CDR3 has 15 residues. This chain's CDR3 is CASSAPRLVADTQYF. The DNA of the CDR3 is TGTGCCAGCAGTGCCCCCCGACTAGTGGCAGATACGCAGTATTTT.

The gene calls are TRBV7-2 and TRBJ2-7, with 8 nucleotides matching TRBD1. Trimming took 2 bases from V and 6 from J; bases not matched to a gene: 6. CDR3 size: 14 residues. Germline-derived CDR1 and CDR2 are SGHTA and FQGNSA. The CDR3 DNA follows: TGTGCCAGCAGCTTACGTGCAGGGGGCAGCGAGCAGTACTTC. Translating gives CASSLRAGGSEQYF.

This rearrangement joins TRBV9 to TRBJ2-3; maybe TRBD1 (5 bases). The CDR3 consists of 15 residues. V was pared by 0 bases and J by 5 bases, with 13 bases between. Germline V gives CDR1 SGDLS, CDR2 YYNGEE. CDR3 sequence (DNA): TGTGCCAGCAGCGTAGTGGGGCACGATATAGATACGCAGTATTTT. The encoded protein is CASSVVGHDIDTQYF.

The chain uses TRBV7-6 and TRBJ2-5, with 8 bases that match TRBD1. With 4 bases clipped from V and 2 bases from J, the junction kept 9 bases outside the gene matches. The germline V gene has CDR1 SGHVS and CDR2 FNYEAQ. This CDR3 contains 16 residues. The CDR3 region is CASSSGQGRGQETQYF. The CDR3 DNA is TGTGCCAGCAGCTCTGGACAGGGACGGGGACAAGAGACCCAGTACTTC.